One and the same sample provided the 26 T cell receptor beta chains below, sequenced in a study of neoadjuvant anti-PD-1 for oral cavity cancer. Measured with immunoSEQ multiplex PCR; TCRdb has only the in-frame clones, and not every one. The sample has 75,000 or so clones, about four fifths seen once. The sequenced sample was PBMCs, obtained before nivolumab (anti-PD-1) treatment. These receptors were collected from a person between 40 and 79 years old with oral cavity squamous cell carcinoma.

The V gene is TRBV28, the J gene TRBJ2-7; the D is unclear. The CDR3 totals 12 residues. Germline V gene sequence: CDR1 MDHEN, CDR2 SYDVKM. Trimming removed 6 bases from V and 3 bases from J, with 9 bases in between. The CDR3 sequence is CASSRRGYEQYF. DNA of the CDR3: TGTGCCAGCAGCCGACGAGGCTACGAGCAGTACTTC. The whole variable domain, filled in from reference TRBV28 and TRBJ2-7, reads DVKVTQSSRYLVKRTGEKVFLECVQDMDHENMFWYRQDPGLGLRLIYFSYDVKMKEKGDIPEGYSVSREKKERFSLILESASTNQTSMYLCASSRRGYEQYFGPGTRLTVT.

The rearrangement uses TRBV11-3 and TRBJ2-2; 8 bases are shared with TRBD2. The CDR3 runs 19 residues. V lost 2 bases and J lost 6; bases outside the gene matches: 17. Germline lookup yields CDR1 SGHNT and CDR2 YENEEA. CDR3 sequence reads: CASSLCSGRGATPPGELFF. The CDR3 DNA sequence: TGTGCCAGCAGCTTATGTAGCGGGCGGGGGGCTACCCCCCCCGGGGAGCTGTTTTTT.

This chain uses TRBV27 with TRBJ2-5; D is possibly TRBD2 (5 bases). Between the trimmed V and J ends, which lost 5 bases and 6 bases, there was a span of 10 bases. The CDR3 length is 12 residues. Germline CDR1 reads MNHEY; CDR2 reads SMNVEV (reference sequence). This CDR3 is CASSPAGKTQYF. In DNA, the CDR3 is TGTGCCAGCAGTCCCGCCGGGAAGACCCAGTACTTC.

The chain has TRBV10-1 and TRBJ2-1; D uncertain. The CDR3 loop spans 14 amino acids. CDR1 WNHNN and CDR2 SYGVQD come from the germline V gene (reference sequence). The V gene lost 2 bases and the J gene lost 6 bases, with 11 bases spanning the gap. The DNA for the CDR3 is TGCGCCAGCAGTGAGGGTCTGAGTGCCAATGAGCAGTTCTTC. Amino acid sequence: CASSEGLSANEQFF.

The chain employs TRBV7-2 and TRBJ1-4; TRBD1 might be the D (6 bases). Between the trimmed V and J ends, which lost 5 bases and 7 bases, there was a span of 17 bases. The CDR3 has 15 amino acids. CDR1 is SGHTA, CDR2 FQGNSA, per germline. For the CDR3, the DNA is TGTGCCAGCAGCATACAACAGGGTCTGGGTGAAAAACTGTTTTTT. Translated: CASSIQQGLGEKLFF.

The rearrangement links TRBV11-2 to TRBJ1-2; 7 nucleotides align to TRBD1. The CDR3 totals 17 residues. V lost 1 base and J lost 0; bases outside the gene matches: 8. Germline V gene data show CDR1 as SGHAT and CDR2 as FQNNGV. CDR3 DNA sequence: TGTGCCAGCAGCTTAGGATCTGGGACAGCCGCTAACTATGGCTACACCTTC. Amino acid sequence: CASSLGSGTAANYGYTF.

This clone has a single count. The gene calls are TRBV9 and TRBJ1-5; D possibly corresponds to TRBD1 (6 bases). In germline, CDR1 is SGDLS, CDR2 YYNGEE. With 7 bases removed from V and 8 bases from J, the gap between germline ends came to 19 bases. The CDR3 length is 14 residues. CDR3 nucleotide sequence: TGTGCCAGCTCCCGCGGGGGCGACGGTGAGCCCCAGCATTTT. Translation gives CASSRGGDGEPQHF.

This chain links TRBV29-1 with TRBJ2-2, with TRBD1 matching over 8 bases. Germline trimming cut 5 bases from V and 4 bases from J; bases unmatched to any gene: 6. Looked up from germline, CDR1 is SQVTM and CDR2 is ANQGSEA. The CDR3 has 14 amino acids. CDR3 residues: CSVRDRTSTGELFF. The CDR3 bases are TGCAGCGTTAGGGACAGGACGAGCACCGGGGAGCTGTTTTTT.

This clone came up many times. The J gene is TRBJ2-7, the V gene TRBV10-3; 7 nucleotides agree with TRBD2. J lost 3 bases, V lost 7 bases, and 6 bases had no gene match. The CDR3 runs to 13 residues. The germline CDR1 and CDR2 sequences are ENHRY and SYGVKD. This chain's CDR3 is CAITPGLGYEQYF. CDR3 DNA sequence: TGTGCCATCACTCCCGGACTAGGCTACGAGCAGTACTTC.

CDR3 in amino acids: CASSLGGSSINEQFF. The CDR3 DNA reads TGTGCCAGCAGCTTAGGCGGGAGCTCGATCAATGAGCAGTTCTTC. The chain combines TRBV5-4 with TRBJ2-1, with 7 bases fitting TRBD2. Trimming at V came to 2 bases and at J to 6 bases, leaving 8 bases not matched to a gene. The CDR3 spans 15 residues. CDR1 is SGHNT, CDR2 YYREEE, per germline (reference sequence).

V is TRBV11-3 and J is TRBJ2-2; D may be TRBD2 (5 bases). CDR1 SGHNT and CDR2 YENEEA come from the germline V gene. The CDR3 is 12 amino acids. V was shortened by 5 bases and J by 5 bases, with 6 bases between the two germline ends. Here the CDR3 reads CASSPGTGELFF. The CDR3 nucleotides read TGTGCCAGCAGCCCGGGGACCGGGGAGCTGTTTTTT. The entire variable domain, with the rest obtained from reference TRBV11-3 and TRBJ2-2, is as follows: EAGVVQSPRYKIIEKKQPVAFWCNPISGHNTLYWYLQNLGQGPELLIRYENEEAVDDSQLPKDRFSAERLKGVDSTLKIQPAELGDSAVYLCASSPGTGELFFGEGSRLTVL.

The chain links TRBV29-1 to TRBJ2-5, with 10 positions matching TRBD1. The V gene's germline CDR1 is SQVTM and CDR2 ANQGSEA. The ends lost 8 bases at V and 4 bases at J; junction bases unmatched: 7. The CDR3 runs 13 residues. The CDR3 sequence: CSLRTGGSETQYF. CDR3 bases: TGCAGCTTACGGACAGGGGGGTCAGAGACCCAGTACTTC.

J is TRBJ2-7 and V is TRBV10-1; TRBD1 matches 9 bases. The J segment lost 1 base and the V segment lost 2 bases, leaving 3 bases of the junction unmatched. The germline gives CDR1 WNHNN, CDR2 SYGVQD (reference sequence). CDR3 size: 15 residues. The CDR3 DNA reads TGCGCCAGCAGTGAGAACAGGGGGCCTTCCTACGAGCAGTACTTC. Protein: CASSENRGPSYEQYF.

In DNA form, the CDR3 reads TGCGCCAGCAGCTTGGAGCGGGGGAACACTGAAGCTTTCTTT. As protein: CASSLERGNTEAFF. This chain connects TRBV5-1 to TRBJ1-1; D is unresolved. There are 14 residues in the CDR3. V was shortened by 0 bases and J by 1 base, with 7 bases between the two germline ends. Germline CDR1 reads SGHRS; CDR2 reads YFSETQ.

V gene TRBV6-1 combines with J gene TRBJ2-6; D unclear. V dropped 4 bases and J dropped 2 bases, with 9 bases sitting between them. Germline lookup yields CDR1 MNHNS and CDR2 SASEGT. This CDR3 is built from 15 residues. CDR3 sequence reads: CASSGEIAGANVLTF. DNA for the CDR3: TGTGCCAGCAGTGGGGAAATAGCTGGGGCCAACGTCCTGACTTTC.

This chain joins TRBV4-2 and TRBJ1-2; 8 positions match TRBD1. The CDR3 length is 16 residues. Germline V CDR1 and CDR2: LGHNA, YNFKEQ. V gave up 3 bases and J gave up 0 bases; unmatched junction bases: 6. The CDR3: CASSQGGTGSNYGYTF. The CDR3 DNA sequence: TGTGCCAGCAGCCAGGGGGGGACAGGTTCTAACTATGGCTACACCTTC.

The V and J genes are TRBV4-2 and TRBJ1-1, with 8 bases matching TRBD1. The CDR3 totals 14 residues. V dropped 3 bases and J dropped 4; count of bases not matched to a gene: 4. CDR1 LGHNA and CDR2 YNFKEQ come from the germline V gene. The CDR3 DNA is TGTGCCAGCAGCCAGCAGGGGGCGCCCACTGAAGCTTTCTTT. This encodes CASSQQGAPTEAFF.

This chain connects TRBV4-1 to TRBJ2-7; no clear D gene. The germline CDR1 and CDR2 sequences are MGHRA and YSYEKL. V lost 2 bases and J lost 3, with 11 bases in between. This CDR3 is 14 amino acids long. Written as DNA, the CDR3 is TGCGCCAGCAGCCAACGTTGGGGTGTCTACGAGCAGTACTTC. It specifies CASSQRWGVYEQYF.

The chain is built from TRBV10-3 and TRBJ1-1, with TRBD1 matching over 10 bases. The CDR3 length is 14 residues. The V gene's germline CDR1 is ENHRY and CDR2 SYGVKD. The trim removed 2 bases at V and 5 bases at J, leaving 2 bases unmatched. CDR3 sequence reads: CAISERDRGTEAFF. CDR3 coding DNA: TGTGCCATCAGTGAGCGGGACAGGGGAACTGAAGCTTTCTTT.

The chain has TRBV28 and TRBJ1-1, with no clear D. There are 14 residues in the CDR3. Germline CDR1 reads MDHEN; CDR2 reads SYDVKM. Trimming took off 2 bases at V and 0 bases at J, with 7 bases between the two ends. The CDR3 DNA is TGTGCCAGCAGTTTAATAGGGCTGAACACTGAAGCTTTCTTT. This codes for CASSLIGLNTEAFF.

In nucleotides, the CDR3 is TGCGCCAGCAGCTTGGGTAGCGGGACCCCCCTCAACACCGGGGAGCTGTTTTTT. It encodes CASSLGSGTPLNTGELFF. The chain employs TRBV5-1 and TRBJ2-2; 8 nucleotides match TRBD2. Germline V gives CDR1 SGHRS, CDR2 YFSETQ. J gave up 2 bases and V 0 bases, and 9 bases lay outside the gene matches. The CDR3 has 18 residues.

J is TRBJ1-5 and V is TRBV19; weak D call: TRBD1 (5 bases). With 6 bases removed from V and 4 bases from J, the gap between germline ends came to 7 bases. CDR3 length: 12 residues. CDR1 is LNHDA, CDR2 SQIVND, per germline (reference sequence). The chain's CDR3 is CASRQGNQPQHF. CDR3 DNA sequence: TGTGCCAGTAGGCAGGGAAATCAGCCCCAGCATTTT.

V gene TRBV6-5 combines with J gene TRBJ2-7; 8 positions agree with TRBD1. This CDR3 spans 14 amino acids. J gave up 3 bases and V 2 bases, and 3 bases lay outside the gene matches. CDR1 is MNHEY, CDR2 SVGAGI, per germline. The CDR3 DNA reads as TGTGCCAGCAGTTACGTACAGGGGGTCTACGAGCAGTACTTC. Amino acid sequence: CASSYVQGVYEQYF.

The rearrangement uses TRBV15 and TRBJ2-1; D may be TRBD1 or TRBD2 (5 bases each). CDR1 is LNHNV, CDR2 YYDKDF, per germline (reference sequence). The V gene lost 0 bases and the J gene lost 0 bases, with 12 bases spanning the gap. The CDR3 runs to 17 residues. CDR3 region: CATSRDQGPSSYNEQFF. CDR3 nucleotides: TGTGCCACCAGCAGAGATCAGGGACCAAGCTCCTACAATGAGCAGTTCTTC.

This chain links TRBV5-1 with TRBJ2-3, with 9 bases identical to TRBD1. This CDR3 is 15 amino acids long. The V gene's germline CDR1 is SGHRS and CDR2 YFSETQ. V dropped 0 bases and J dropped 3; count of bases not matched to a gene: 2. In DNA, the CDR3 is TGCGCCAGCAGCTTGGGGACAGGGGAGACAGATACGCAGTATTTT. Its translation: CASSLGTGETDTQYF.

This chain uses TRBV7-8 with TRBJ2-7; the D gene is possibly TRBD1 (5 bases). CDR1 is SGHVS and CDR2 is FQNEAQ in the germline V gene. The CDR3 runs to 15 residues. Trimming stripped 5 bases from V and 6 bases from J, with 20 bases between. In DNA form, the CDR3 reads TGTGCCAGCAGCCCCGGTAGGACACAGATTGGCGAGCAGTACTTC. Translating gives CASSPGRTQIGEQYF.